The 27 T cell receptor beta chains presented below share a single source sample, sequenced in a study of sequential checkpoint blockade in melanoma. The treatment here: randomized to nivolumab then ipilimumab (arm A) or the reverse (arm B). This table comes from immunoSEQ multiplex PCR, and its TCRdb copy is limited to in-frame clones, with some not included. The table includes tens of thousands of clones, 30% to 40% detected once. This sample comprised tumor tissue (inferred from file names), obtained from a patient given nivolumab and ipilimumab in sequence. The receptors stem from a human donor with melanoma.

This rearrangement joins TRBV18 to TRBJ2-6; 12 bases agree with TRBD2. V gave up 6 bases and J gave up 0 bases; unmatched junction bases: 3. Germline-derived CDR1 and CDR2 are KGHSH and LQKENI. CDR3 length: 17 residues. CDR3 amino acids: CASSPTSGGSGANVLTF. DNA of the CDR3: TGTGCCAGCTCGCCGACTAGCGGGGGCTCTGGGGCCAACGTCCTGACTTTC.

The chain is built from TRBV6-8 and TRBJ2-5; a weak D match, TRBD2 (7 bases). The CDR3 loop spans 16 amino acids. From germline, CDR1 is MNHGY and CDR2 SAAAGT. The V gene lost 2 bases and the J gene lost 7 bases, with 20 bases spanning the gap. CDR3: CASSYESTGRDGTQYF. In DNA form, the CDR3 reads TGTGCCAGCAGTTACGAGTCCACAGGGAGGGATGGGACCCAGTACTTC.

J is TRBJ2-2 and V is TRBV15; D might be TRBD1 (5 bases). CDR1 is LNHNV and CDR2 is YYDKDF in the germline V gene (reference sequence). This CDR3 has 15 amino acids. V gave up 4 bases and J gave up 0 bases, with 9 bases separating them. The CDR3 nucleotides read TGTGCCACCAGCACCCGGACAACGAACACCGGGGAGCTGTTTTTT. Protein product: CATSTRTTNTGELFF.

The chain combines TRBV28 with TRBJ1-1; possible D gene TRBD1, 5 bases. The CDR3 is 18 amino acids. Germline CDR1 is MDHEN and CDR2 is SYDVKM. Deletions cut 8 bases from V and 5 bases from J, with 30 bases between. Here the CDR3 reads CASPPPGGAKPLTTEAFF. The CDR3 DNA reads TGTGCCAGCCCCCCTCCCGGGGGAGCAAAACCTTTGACGACTGAAGCTTTCTTT.

This clone was picked up a small number of times. The gene calls are TRBV28 and TRBJ1-5, with 12 bases aligning to TRBD1. The CDR3 is made up of 14 amino acids. Germline CDR1 MDHEN, CDR2 SYDVKM. The V segment lost 7 bases and the J segment 8 bases; nucleotides outside the gene matches: 6. DNA of the CDR3: TGTGCCAGCAACCGGGACAGGGGGCTGGAGCCCCAGCATTTT. It yields the protein CASNRDRGLEPQHF.

This clone was observed many times. The chain carries TRBV11-3 and TRBJ2-5, with D possibly matching TRBD2 (6 bases). The CDR3 length is 14 residues. Trimming pared 5 bases from V and 3 bases from J, leaving 13 bases between. CDR1 SGHNT and CDR2 YENEEA come from the germline V gene. CDR3 DNA sequence: TGTGCCAGCAGCCCCCGGGACTTTGAAGAGACCCAGTACTTC. Residues: CASSPRDFEETQYF. Full variable domain (outside the CDR3, taken from reference TRBV11-3 and TRBJ2-5): EAGVVQSPRYKIIEKKQPVAFWCNPISGHNTLYWYLQNLGQGPELLIRYENEEAVDDSQLPKDRFSAERLKGVDSTLKIQPAELGDSAVYLCASSPRDFEETQYFGPGTRLLVL.

This CDR3 is CASDGGRAYNEQFF. In nucleotides, the CDR3 is TGTGCCAGCGACGGCGGGAGGGCCTACAATGAGCAGTTCTTC. The chain has TRBV19 and TRBJ2-1; 9 nucleotides match TRBD2. The CDR3 covers 14 residues. CDR1 and CDR2 from the germline V gene are LNHDA and SQIVND (reference sequence). J gave up 2 bases and V 9 bases, and 5 bases lay outside the gene matches. Variable domain in full (rest from reference TRBV19 and TRBJ2-1): DGGITQSPKYLFRKEGQNVTLSCEQNLNHDAMYWYRQDPGQGLRLIYYSQIVNDFQKGDIAEGYSVSREKKESFPLTVTSAQKNPTAFYLCASDGGRAYNEQFFGPGTRLTVL.

This clone turned up a few times. The chain recombines TRBV1 with TRBJ2-5; the table's D gene call, TRBD1, was not cross checked with the DNA. TRBV1 is recorded as a pseudogene. The CDR3 has 15 residues. Written as DNA, the CDR3 is TGCGCCAGCAGCCTTGTAAAGGCAGGGATGGAGACCCAGTACTTC. Residues: CASSLVKAGMETQYF.

The CDR3 DNA sequence: TGTGCCAGCAGCTTAGGCCCTGCGGGAGCCCCCTACGAGCAGTACTTC. Translated, it gives CASSLGPAGAPYEQYF. The genes are TRBV11-3 and TRBJ2-7; TRBD2 matches 7 bases. The CDR3 consists of 16 residues. Germline V CDR1 and CDR2: SGHNT, YENEEA. The V segment lost 1 base and the J segment 2 bases; nucleotides outside the gene matches: 8. Full variable domain (missing parts from reference TRBV11-3 and TRBJ2-7): EAGVVQSPRYKIIEKKQPVAFWCNPISGHNTLYWYLQNLGQGPELLIRYENEEAVDDSQLPKDRFSAERLKGVDSTLKIQPAELGDSAVYLCASSLGPAGAPYEQYFGPGTRLTVT.

This chain joins TRBV10-2 and TRBJ2-5, with D tentatively TRBD2 (6 bases). Germline CDR1 WSHSY, CDR2 SAAADI. The CDR3 is 18 residues long. The germline V and J ends were trimmed by 3 bases and 1 base, with 21 bases remaining between them. In nucleotides, the CDR3 is TGCGCCAGCAGTGATCCCGTTGCTCATAGCGGACTCCAAGAGACCCAGTACTTC. Protein sequence: CASSDPVAHSGLQETQYF.

The CDR3 region has the DNA TGTGCCTGGAGTGTAGGGGTAGGTAATGAGCAGTTCTTC. This gives the protein CAWSVGVGNEQFF. V usage is TRBV30 and J usage is TRBJ2-1; TRBD1 might be the D (5 bases). Trimming removed 0 bases at V and 7 bases at J, with 10 bases between. CDR1 and CDR2 (germline): GTSNPN, SVGIG (reference sequence). The CDR3 loop spans 13 amino acids. Full variable domain (missing parts from reference TRBV30 and TRBJ2-1): SQTIHQWPATLVQPVGSPLSLECTVEGTSNPNLYWYRQAAGRGLQLLFYSVGIGQISSEVPQNLSASRPQDRQFILSSKKLLLSDSGFYLCAWSVGVGNEQFFGPGTRLTVL.

In its sample, this clone was seen a few times. J is TRBJ1-1 and V is TRBV7-2; D is ambiguous. Germline loops: CDR1 SGHTA, CDR2 FQGNSA. The CDR3 is made up of 13 amino acids. V was trimmed by 1 base and J by 1 base, leaving 4 bases between them. CDR3 protein: CASSLVENTEAFF. As DNA, the CDR3 is TGTGCCAGCAGCTTAGTGGAGAACACTGAAGCTTTCTTT.

This clone has a handful of counts. The gene calls are TRBV7-6 and TRBJ2-3; TRBD2 matches at 7 bases. Looked up from germline, CDR1 is SGHVS and CDR2 is FNYEAQ. With V trimmed by 5 bases and J by 2 bases, 19 bases remained unmatched. CDR3 length equals 19 residues. CDR3 DNA: TGTGCCAGCAGCCAAGATCTCCATTGGGAGCGGGACTTCACAGATACGCAGTATTTT. Protein: CASSQDLHWERDFTDTQYF. Combining the CDR3 with reference TRBV7-6 and TRBJ2-3 gives the whole variable domain GAGVSQSPRYKVTKRGQDVALRCDPISGHVSLYWYRQALGQGPEFLTYFNYEAQQDKSGLPNDRFSAERPEGSISTLTIQRTEQRDSAMYRCASSQDLHWERDFTDTQYFGPGTRLTVL.

The chain joins TRBV9 to TRBJ2-2, with 10 positions matching TRBD2. The CDR3 loop spans 19 amino acids. Germline CDR1 and CDR2: SGDLS and YYNGEE. V lost 0 bases to trimming and J lost 1 base; unmatched junction nucleotides: 9. The CDR3 sequence: CASSVEGLASARNTGELFF. The DNA of the CDR3 is TGTGCCAGCAGCGTAGAGGGACTAGCGAGTGCTCGGAACACCGGGGAGCTGTTTTTT.

This clone was counted only a few times. The V gene is TRBV30, the J gene TRBJ1-2, with no clear D. Germline loops: CDR1 GTSNPN, CDR2 SVGIG (reference sequence). CDR3 size: 15 residues. The V end lost 7 bases, the J end lost 0 bases, and 18 bases lay between the germline ends. CDR3 loop: CASNPMTLANYGYTF. The DNA for the CDR3 is TGTGCCTCTAACCCAATGACACTAGCTAACTATGGCTACACCTTC.

The CDR3 sequence is CASSLGTSGNTIYF. The CDR3 DNA sequence: TGTGCCAGCAGCTTAGGCACCTCTGGAAACACCATATATTTT. V gene TRBV11-3 combines with J gene TRBJ1-3; D is uncertain. The CDR3 contains 14 residues. V gave up 1 base and J gave up 0 bases, with 4 bases separating them. The V gene's germline CDR1 is SGHNT and CDR2 YENEEA.

V and J are TRBV9 and TRBJ2-1; a weak D match, TRBD2 (6 bases). Germline assignment: CDR1 SGDLS and CDR2 YYNGEE. V was cut by 10 bases and J by 6 bases, with 20 bases left in between. This CDR3 contains 14 residues. CDR3 loop: CAGSRGELGNEQFF. The CDR3 region has the DNA TGTGCCGGCTCGCGGGGAGAACTCGGCAATGAGCAGTTCTTC.

The sample holds a few counts of this clone. This chain connects TRBV28 to TRBJ2-1; maybe TRBD1 (5 bases). The V end lost 4 bases, the J end lost 4 bases, and 17 bases lay between the germline ends. This CDR3 has 16 residues. The germline V gene encodes CDR1 MDHEN and CDR2 SYDVKM. CDR3 bases: TGTGCCAGCAGTTCGGATCGAAGGGGCCGGTACAATGAGCAGTTCTTC. It yields the protein CASSSDRRGRYNEQFF. Supplemented by reference TRBV28 and TRBJ2-1, the full variable domain reads DVKVTQSSRYLVKRTGEKVFLECVQDMDHENMFWYRQDPGLGLRLIYFSYDVKMKEKGDIPEGYSVSREKKERFSLILESASTNQTSMYLCASSSDRRGRYNEQFFGPGTRLTVL.

The chain has TRBV11-3 and TRBJ1-3, with D possibly TRBD1 on 5 matching bases. There are 14 residues in the CDR3. The ends were cut back, 4 bases at V and 2 bases at J, with 9 bases in the middle. Germline V gives CDR1 SGHNT, CDR2 YENEEA. CDR3 DNA sequence: TGTGCCAGCAGCTCAACGACAGCTGGAAACACCATATATTTT. This codes for CASSSTTAGNTIYF. Looking up the rest from reference TRBV11-3 and TRBJ1-3 gives the full variable domain: EAGVVQSPRYKIIEKKQPVAFWCNPISGHNTLYWYLQNLGQGPELLIRYENEEAVDDSQLPKDRFSAERLKGVDSTLKIQPAELGDSAVYLCASSSTTAGNTIYFGEGSWLTVV.

This clone has only a few counts. This sequence joins TRBV6-8 and TRBJ1-3; 7 bases are a match to TRBD1. CDR1 is MNHGY and CDR2 is SAAAGT in the germline V gene. V was pared by 9 bases and J by 3 bases, with 11 bases of the junction left unmatched. The CDR3 is made up of 15 amino acids. Here the CDR3 reads CASLIEGARGNTIYF. CDR3 coding DNA: TGTGCCAGTTTAATAGAGGGGGCGCGTGGAAACACCATATATTTT.

This chain joins TRBV19 and TRBJ1-1; D call uncertain. The germline V gene encodes CDR1 LNHDA and CDR2 SQIVND (reference sequence). V lost 6 bases, J lost 0 bases, and 14 bases lay in between. The CDR3 spans 15 residues. DNA of the CDR3: TGTGCCAGTAGCCGCCAGGCCAGCTTGAACACTGAAGCTTTCTTT. Translated, it gives CASSRQASLNTEAFF.

This clone was observed at least ten times. This chain links TRBV11-3 with TRBJ2-7; 8 positions match TRBD2. The CDR3 covers 15 residues. Germline CDR1 reads SGHNT; CDR2 reads YENEEA. With V trimmed by 1 base and J by 4 bases, 6 bases remained unmatched. The CDR3 is CASSLVGGGFYEQYF. The CDR3 DNA reads as TGTGCCAGCAGCTTAGTCGGGGGGGGTTTTTACGAGCAGTACTTC.

This chain connects TRBV11-3 to TRBJ2-7; 10 positions agree with TRBD1. The CDR3 has 15 amino acids. J gave up 1 base and V 1 base, and 1 base lay outside the gene matches. The germline V gene encodes CDR1 SGHNT and CDR2 YENEEA. CDR3 sequence (DNA): TGTGCCAGCAGCTTAGGGGGACAGGGGTCCTACGAGCAGTACTTC. It codes for CASSLGGQGSYEQYF. The entire variable domain, with the rest obtained from reference TRBV11-3 and TRBJ2-7, is as follows: EAGVVQSPRYKIIEKKQPVAFWCNPISGHNTLYWYLQNLGQGPELLIRYENEEAVDDSQLPKDRFSAERLKGVDSTLKIQPAELGDSAVYLCASSLGGQGSYEQYFGPGTRLTVT.

This clone occurred a few times. The rearrangement links TRBV6-8 to TRBJ1-4, with 7 bases that match TRBD1. Germline trimming cut 6 bases from V and 4 bases from J; bases unmatched to any gene: 8. The CDR3 loop spans 15 amino acids. The germline V gene has CDR1 MNHGY and CDR2 SAAAGT. Here the CDR3 reads CASRGRQGLNEKLFF. CDR3 nucleotide sequence: TGTGCCAGCAGGGGTCGACAGGGACTTAATGAAAAACTGTTTTTT.

This clone came up many times. The CDR3 spells CASSSPVGQSMNTGELFF. In DNA, the CDR3 is TGTGCCAGCAGCTCCCCCGTGGGACAGAGTATGAATACCGGGGAGCTGTTTTTT. This chain connects TRBV11-1 to TRBJ2-2, with 7 bases that match TRBD1. The CDR3 has 18 residues. Trimming at V came to 4 bases and at J to 5 bases, leaving 16 bases not matched to a gene. CDR1 SGHAT and CDR2 FQDESV come from the germline V gene (reference sequence). The full variable domain, its missing parts supplied by reference TRBV11-1 and TRBJ2-2, is EAEVAQSPRYKITEKSQAVAFWCDPISGHATLYWYRQILGQGPELLVQFQDESVVDDSQLPKDRFSAERLKGVDSTLKIQPAELGDSAMYLCASSSPVGQSMNTGELFFGEGSRLTVL.

This chain uses TRBV11-3 with TRBJ2-7; D unclear. The CDR3 spans 14 residues. The V and J ends lost 2 bases and 5 bases respectively, with 13 bases between them. Germline V gene sequence: CDR1 SGHNT, CDR2 YENEEA. CDR3 DNA sequence: TGTGCCAGCAGCTTAAATAGGCCCAGTGACGAGCAGTACTTC. Its protein is CASSLNRPSDEQYF. The whole variable domain, filled in from reference TRBV11-3 and TRBJ2-7, reads EAGVVQSPRYKIIEKKQPVAFWCNPISGHNTLYWYLQNLGQGPELLIRYENEEAVDDSQLPKDRFSAERLKGVDSTLKIQPAELGDSAVYLCASSLNRPSDEQYFGPGTRLTVT.

This clone was recorded a few times. The rearrangement links TRBV28 to TRBJ1-3; D unclear. CDR1 and CDR2 from the germline V gene are MDHEN and SYDVKM. The CDR3 extends over 14 amino acids. V was trimmed by 6 bases and J by 0 bases, leaving 9 bases between them. CDR3 coding DNA: TGTGCCAGCAGGGCGACAAGCTCTGGAAACACCATATATTTT. It translates to CASRATSSGNTIYF.